The 23 T cell receptor beta chains given below trace back to one sample, sequenced in a study of response to subunit inactivated influenza vaccine. One entry per CDR3 protein, called by TCRdb with MiXCR from the RT-PCR reads. The repertoire includes some 550,000 distinct CDR3 sequences, approximately 24% of them detected once, and about 3% sits in the top ten. The same data also went into a second study, on T cells expressing NK-cell markers. That publication notes: TCR beta libraries carry UMIs added by 5'RACE template switching.

Sample: CD4+ T cells sorted from PBMCs, taken 11 to 12 days after vaccination. The receptors were gathered from a man aged 50-59 years who received an inactivated influenza vaccine.

This clonotype came up a few times. V gene TRBV7-2 combines with J gene TRBJ2-5; the match to TRBD2 covers 12 bases. Trimming took 3 bases from V and 6 from J; bases not matched to a gene: 8. The V gene's germline CDR1 is SGHTA and CDR2 FQGNSA. The CDR3 totals 16 residues. The CDR3, as DNA: TGTGCCAGCAGCTTCGGACTAGCGGGGAAGTCAAAGACCCAGTACTTC. Protein sequence: CASSFGLAGKSKTQYF.

V gene TRBV5-5 combines with J gene TRBJ2-1; D gene unclear. Germline CDR1 SGHKS, CDR2 YYEKEE (reference sequence). Trimming removed 4 bases at V and 8 bases at J, with 10 bases between. The CDR3 consists of 12 residues. The CDR3 sequence: CASSEPLYEQFF. The DNA of the CDR3 is TGTGCCAGCAGCGAACCGCTGTATGAGCAGTTCTTC.

The chain recombines TRBV27 with TRBJ2-1; 9 positions match TRBD2. CDR1 is MNHEY and CDR2 is SMNVEV in the germline V gene (reference sequence). V was pared by 4 bases and J by 1 base, with 8 bases of the junction left unmatched. CDR3 size: 17 residues. CDR3 sequence: CASSYLGAGGSYNEQFF. CDR3 DNA sequence: TGTGCCAGCAGTTACCTGGGAGCGGGGGGTTCCTACAATGAGCAGTTCTTC.

This clonotype came up a few times. The chain uses TRBV2 and TRBJ2-1; weak D call: TRBD2 (6 bases). The CDR3 covers 15 residues. CDR1 and CDR2 from the germline V gene are SNHLY and FYNNEI. Trimming left V 1 base short and J 0 bases short, with 7 bases between. This chain's CDR3 is CASSEVAVSYNEQFF. CDR3 nucleotide sequence: TGTGCCAGCAGTGAAGTAGCGGTCTCCTACAATGAGCAGTTCTTC.

This clonotype turned up a few times. The chain is built from TRBV7-2 and TRBJ2-7; the match to TRBD1 covers 8 bases. V trimming: 5 bases; J trimming: 9 bases; junction bases outside the gene matches: 9. In germline, CDR1 is SGHTA, CDR2 FQGNSA. This CDR3 is 13 amino acids long. The CDR3 nucleotides are TGTGCCAGCAGCGACAGACAGGGGACCGGGCAGTACTTC. Residues: CASSDRQGTGQYF.

This clonotype was seen only a few times. The J gene is TRBJ2-1, the V gene TRBV5-1, with 8 bases aligning to TRBD1. There are 15 residues in the CDR3. Germline V gives CDR1 SGHRS, CDR2 YFSETQ. V was clipped by 4 bases and J by 3 bases; unmatched bases: 6. CDR3 bases: TGCGCCAGCAGCCCTGACAGGGGCAACTACAATGAGCAGTTCTTC. It is translated as CASSPDRGNYNEQFF.

This clonotype was picked up a small number of times. This rearrangement joins TRBV6-4 to TRBJ1-2; the D gene is possibly TRBD1 (6 bases). The CDR3 totals 14 residues. Germline CDR1 reads MRHNA; CDR2 reads SNTAGT. V was clipped by 7 bases and J by 0 bases, with 12 bases between them. CDR3 sequence: CASTGQQPNYGYTF. CDR3 bases: TGTGCCAGCACCGGACAGCAACCTAACTATGGCTACACCTTC.

In this sample, this clonotype turned up many times. The chain recombines TRBV4-3 with TRBJ2-1; 7 positions agree with TRBD2. The CDR3 length is 17 residues. Trimming took 0 bases from V and 8 from J; bases not matched to a gene: 13. Germline values: CDR1 LGHNA, CDR2 YSLEER. The CDR3 DNA reads TGCGCCAGCAGCCAAGATGTGCGGAGCGGGATAAGCGATGAGCAGTTCTTC. Translation gives CASSQDVRSGISDEQFF.

This clonotype has a handful of counts. The chain carries TRBV28 and TRBJ2-7; D call uncertain. The CDR3 totals 12 residues. Germline lookup yields CDR1 MDHEN and CDR2 SYDVKM. With 5 bases removed from V and 3 bases from J, the gap between germline ends came to 8 bases. CDR3 nucleotides: TGTGCCAGCAGTGTTCCTGGCTACGAGCAGTACTTC. It specifies CASSVPGYEQYF.

The rearrangement links TRBV6-1 to TRBJ2-4; D is uncertain. This CDR3 has 13 amino acids. Germline lookup yields CDR1 MNHNS and CDR2 SASEGT. V was pared by 10 bases and J by 6 bases, with 16 bases between. The CDR3 sequence: CATIDAALNIQYF. For the CDR3, the DNA is TGTGCCACAATCGATGCCGCACTAAACATTCAGTACTTC.

The sample holds many counts of this clonotype. The chain uses TRBV4-2 and TRBJ2-4; either TRBD1 or TRBD2 may supply D (5 bases each). Germline V CDR1 and CDR2: LGHNA, YNFKEQ. V lost 3 bases and J lost 11, with 17 bases in between. This CDR3 region has 14 residues. CDR3: CASSQSGTVFFQYF. The DNA for the CDR3 is TGTGCCAGCAGCCAGTCCGGGACGGTATTTTTTCAGTACTTC.

The rearrangement joins TRBV28 to TRBJ2-1; 7 nucleotides line up with TRBD2. The CDR3 covers 15 residues. The junction had 7 bases not matched to a gene; V was cut back by 2 bases and J by 6 bases. CDR1 is MDHEN and CDR2 is SYDVKM in the germline V gene. CDR3: CASSLRLARGNEQFF. The CDR3 DNA is TGTGCCAGCAGTTTACGACTAGCTCGGGGCAATGAGCAGTTCTTC.

This clonotype has only one observation. The chain combines TRBV7-2 with TRBJ2-7; 7 bases are a match to TRBD2. The germline V gene encodes CDR1 SGHTA and CDR2 FQGNSA. This CDR3 is 15 amino acids long. J gave up 6 bases and V 4 bases, and 12 bases lay outside the gene matches. The CDR3 bases are TGTGCCAGCAGCTGGACCGGGGGGTTAGGTTTCGAGCAGTACTTC. Amino acids: CASSWTGGLGFEQYF.

The chain uses TRBV6-2 or TRBV6-3 and TRBJ2-5, with D possibly called TRBD1 or TRBD2 (6 bases each). Germline assignment: CDR1 MNHEY and CDR2 SVGEGT. The V and J ends lost 5 bases and 1 base respectively, with 14 bases between them. The CDR3 is made up of 15 amino acids. The CDR3 sequence: CASSPHRDFQETQYF. CDR3 nucleotide sequence: TGTGCCAGCAGTCCCCACAGGGACTTCCAAGAGACCCAGTACTTC.

Many counts were recorded for this clonotype. This chain joins TRBV29-1 and TRBJ2-3; no firm D call. CDR1 is SQVTM, CDR2 ANQGSEA, per germline. The CDR3 loop spans 13 amino acids. V lost 7 bases to trimming and J lost 1 base, with 12 bases between them. For the CDR3, the DNA is TGCAGCGCGACACCCGCGGGCACAGATACGCAGTATTTT. Translated, it gives CSATPAGTDTQYF.

This rearrangement joins TRBV11-1 to TRBJ1-1, with D possibly matching TRBD1 (5 bases). This CDR3 is built from 13 residues. Germline CDR1 reads SGHAT; CDR2 reads FQDESV (reference sequence). The V gene lost 4 bases and the J gene lost 4 bases, with 10 bases spanning the gap. The CDR3 nucleotides are TGTGCCAGCAGCTGGGGGAGAGGCACTGAAGCTTTCTTT. Protein sequence: CASSWGRGTEAFF.

The chain recombines TRBV2 with TRBJ2-7; 8 positions match TRBD1. Trimming cost V 4 bases and J 7 bases; bases outside gene matches: 12. This CDR3 region has 15 residues. Germline-derived CDR1 and CDR2 are SNHLY and FYNNEI. The CDR3 here is CASSVHPTGAREQYF. The CDR3 nucleotides are TGTGCCAGCAGTGTCCACCCGACAGGGGCTCGTGAGCAGTACTTC.

The chain couples TRBV20-1 to TRBJ2-2; TRBD2 agrees at 9 bases. The CDR3 covers 16 residues. The junction had 8 bases not matched to a gene; V was cut back by 0 bases and J by 6 bases. Looked up from germline, CDR1 is DFQATT and CDR2 is SNEGSKA (reference sequence). CDR3 amino acids: CSARDTLAGSSGELFF. The CDR3, as DNA: TGCAGTGCTAGAGATACGCTAGCGGGAAGTTCCGGGGAGCTGTTTTTT.

This clonotype was observed a handful of times. This rearrangement joins TRBV20-1 to TRBJ2-5, with a tentative D call TRBD2 (5 bases). V was cut by 7 bases and J by 4 bases, with 16 bases left in between. CDR3 size: 13 residues. Germline loops: CDR1 DFQATT, CDR2 SNEGSKA (reference sequence). The CDR3 sequence: CSDPWRRLETQYF. The CDR3 DNA is TGCAGTGACCCGTGGAGGCGCTTAGAGACCCAGTACTTC.

This clonotype appeared a few times. This chain connects TRBV5-1 to TRBJ2-3; 12 positions agree with TRBD2. Germline assignment: CDR1 SGHRS and CDR2 YFSETQ. This CDR3 contains 17 residues. Trimming removed 4 bases from V and 0 bases from J; junction bases left unmatched: 6. Written as DNA, the CDR3 is TGCGCCAGCAGCCTACCCGGACTAGCGGGGAGCACAGATACGCAGTATTTT. This codes for CASSLPGLAGSTDTQYF.

This clonotype has just a few counts. V usage is TRBV6-1 and J usage is TRBJ2-1, with 14 bases lining up with TRBD2. The CDR3 runs 18 residues. Germline values: CDR1 MNHNS, CDR2 SASEGT. With 5 bases clipped from V and 4 bases from J, the junction kept 10 bases outside the gene matches. The chain's CDR3 is CASSRHGTSGGPYNEQFF. CDR3 in DNA: TGTGCCAGCAGTCGACACGGGACTAGCGGGGGCCCTTACAATGAGCAGTTCTTC.

The chain joins TRBV28 to TRBJ2-1; the D is unclear. CDR1 is MDHEN, CDR2 SYDVKM, per germline. V was pared by 4 bases and J by 4 bases, with 17 bases between. The CDR3 is 16 residues long. The CDR3 sequence: CASSSTKLTSYNEQFF. CDR3 in DNA: TGTGCCAGCAGTTCGACCAAATTGACATCTTACAATGAGCAGTTCTTC.

The table lists this clonotype with a few counts. The chain's CDR3 is CASINSGGTDTQYF. CDR3 nucleotides: TGCGCCAGCATAAACTCAGGGGGCACAGATACGCAGTATTTT. The gene calls are TRBV10-2 and TRBJ2-3; weak D call: TRBD1 (6 bases). Trimming left V 7 bases short and J 1 base short, with 12 bases between. The CDR3 is 14 amino acids. Germline CDR1 and CDR2: WSHSY and SAAADI.